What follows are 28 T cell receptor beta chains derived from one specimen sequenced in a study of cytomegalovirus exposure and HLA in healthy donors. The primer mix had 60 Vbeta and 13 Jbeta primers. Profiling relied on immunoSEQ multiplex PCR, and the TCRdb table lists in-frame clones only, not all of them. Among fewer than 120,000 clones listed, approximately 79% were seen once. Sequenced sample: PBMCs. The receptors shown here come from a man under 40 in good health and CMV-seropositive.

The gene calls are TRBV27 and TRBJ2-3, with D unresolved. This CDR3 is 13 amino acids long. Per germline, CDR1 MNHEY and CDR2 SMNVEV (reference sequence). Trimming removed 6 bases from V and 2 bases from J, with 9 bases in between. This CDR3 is CASRRSATDTQYF. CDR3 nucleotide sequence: TGTGCCAGCAGACGGTCTGCCACAGATACGCAGTATTTT.

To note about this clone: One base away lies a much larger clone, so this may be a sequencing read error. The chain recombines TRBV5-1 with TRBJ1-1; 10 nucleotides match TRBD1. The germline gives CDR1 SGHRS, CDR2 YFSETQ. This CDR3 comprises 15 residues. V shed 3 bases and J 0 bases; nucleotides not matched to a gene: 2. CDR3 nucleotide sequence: TGCGCCAGCAGCTGGGGACAGGGGATGAACACTGAAGCTTTCTTT. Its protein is CASSWGQGMNTEAFF. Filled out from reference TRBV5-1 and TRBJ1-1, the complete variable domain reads KAGVTQTPRYLIKTRGQQVTLSCSPISGHRSVSWYQQTPGQGLQFLFEYFSETQRNKGNFPGRFSGRQFSNSRSEMNVSTLELGDSALYLCASSWGQGMNTEAFFGQGTRLTVV.

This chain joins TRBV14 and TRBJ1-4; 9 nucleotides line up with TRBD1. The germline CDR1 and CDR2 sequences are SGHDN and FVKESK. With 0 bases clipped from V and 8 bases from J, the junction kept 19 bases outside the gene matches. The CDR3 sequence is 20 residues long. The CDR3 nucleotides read TGTGCCAGCAGCCAAGATCCCCACCTGGGACAGGGTTTCCCTTCCGAAAAACTGTTTTTT. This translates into CASSQDPHLGQGFPSEKLFF.

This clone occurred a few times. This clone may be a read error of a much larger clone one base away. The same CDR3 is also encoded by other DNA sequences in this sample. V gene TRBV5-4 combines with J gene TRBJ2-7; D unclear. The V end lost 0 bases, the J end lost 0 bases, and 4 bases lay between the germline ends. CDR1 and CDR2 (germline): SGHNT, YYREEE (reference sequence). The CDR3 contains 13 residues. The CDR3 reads CASSLGSSYEQYF. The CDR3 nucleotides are TGTGCCAGCAGCTTGGGGAGCTCCTACGAGCAGTACTTC. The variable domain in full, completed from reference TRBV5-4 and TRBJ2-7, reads ETGVTQSPTHLIKTRGQQVTLRCSSQSGHNTVSWYQQALGQGPQFIFQYYREEENGRGNFPPRFSGLQFPNYSSELNVNALELDDSALYLCASSLGSSYEQYFGPGTRLTVT.

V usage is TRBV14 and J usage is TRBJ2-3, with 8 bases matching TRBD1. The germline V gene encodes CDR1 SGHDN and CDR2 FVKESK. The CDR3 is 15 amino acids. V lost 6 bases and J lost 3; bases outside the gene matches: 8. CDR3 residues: CASSQNRGRTDTQYF. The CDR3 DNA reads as TGTGCCAGCAGTCAGAACAGGGGGAGGACAGATACGCAGTATTTT.

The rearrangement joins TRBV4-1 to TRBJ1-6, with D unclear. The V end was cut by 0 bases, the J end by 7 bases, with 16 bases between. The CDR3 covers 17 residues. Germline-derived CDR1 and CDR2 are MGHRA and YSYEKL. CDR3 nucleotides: TGCGCCAGCAGCCAAGACACCTTATTGCCCAGGAATTCACCCCTCCACTTT. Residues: CASSQDTLLPRNSPLHF.

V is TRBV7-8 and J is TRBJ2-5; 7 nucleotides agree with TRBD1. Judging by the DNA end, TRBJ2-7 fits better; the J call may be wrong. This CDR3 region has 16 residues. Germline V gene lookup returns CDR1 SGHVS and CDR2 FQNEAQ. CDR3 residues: CASSRWGQLSSYEQYF. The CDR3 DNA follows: TGTGCCAGCAGCCGATGGGGACAGCTGAGCTCCTACGAGCAGTACTTC.

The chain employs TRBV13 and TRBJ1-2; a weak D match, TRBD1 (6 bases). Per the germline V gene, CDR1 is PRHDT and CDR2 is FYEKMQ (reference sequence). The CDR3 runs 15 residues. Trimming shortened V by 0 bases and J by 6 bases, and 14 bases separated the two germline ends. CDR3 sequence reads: CASSLGLGGRNGYTF. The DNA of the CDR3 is TGTGCCAGCAGCTTAGGCCTCGGGGGGCGGAATGGCTACACCTTC.

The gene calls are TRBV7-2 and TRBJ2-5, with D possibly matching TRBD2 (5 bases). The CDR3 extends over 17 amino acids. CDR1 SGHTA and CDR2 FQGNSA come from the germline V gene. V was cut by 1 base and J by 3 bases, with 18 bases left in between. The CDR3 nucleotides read TGTGCCAGCAGCTTAGATTACGGGGTGCCAGGTGAAGAGACCCAGTACTTC. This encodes CASSLDYGVPGEETQYF.

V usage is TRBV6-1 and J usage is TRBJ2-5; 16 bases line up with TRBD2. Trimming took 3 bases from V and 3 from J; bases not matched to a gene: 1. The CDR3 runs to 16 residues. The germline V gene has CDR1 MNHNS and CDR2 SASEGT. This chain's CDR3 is CASSEGLAGGKETQYF. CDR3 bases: TGTGCCAGCAGTGAGGGACTAGCGGGGGGGAAAGAGACCCAGTACTTC.

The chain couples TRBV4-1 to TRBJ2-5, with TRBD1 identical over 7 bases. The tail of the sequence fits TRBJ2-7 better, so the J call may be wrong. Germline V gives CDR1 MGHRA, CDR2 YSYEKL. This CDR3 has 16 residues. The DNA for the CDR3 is TGCGCCAGCAGCCAATCCGAGACAGGGAGAGCCTACGAGCAGTACTTC. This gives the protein CASSQSETGRAYEQYF.

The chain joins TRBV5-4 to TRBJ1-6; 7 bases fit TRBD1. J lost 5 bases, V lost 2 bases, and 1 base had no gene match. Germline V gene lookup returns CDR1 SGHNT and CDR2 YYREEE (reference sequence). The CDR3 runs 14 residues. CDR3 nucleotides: TGTGCCAGCAGCTTCGGACAGGATAATTCACCCCTCCACTTT. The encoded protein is CASSFGQDNSPLHF.

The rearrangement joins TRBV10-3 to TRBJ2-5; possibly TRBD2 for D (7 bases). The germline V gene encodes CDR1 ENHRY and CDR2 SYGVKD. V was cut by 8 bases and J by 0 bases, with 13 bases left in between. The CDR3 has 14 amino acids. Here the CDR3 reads CAIGGRGDQETQYF. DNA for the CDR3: TGTGCCATCGGGGGCCGGGGGGACCAAGAGACCCAGTACTTC.

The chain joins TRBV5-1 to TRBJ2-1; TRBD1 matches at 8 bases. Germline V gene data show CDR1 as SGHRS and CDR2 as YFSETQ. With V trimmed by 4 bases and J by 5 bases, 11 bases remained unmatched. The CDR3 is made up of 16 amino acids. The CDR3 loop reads CASSPTVGQGHNEQFF. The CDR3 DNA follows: TGCGCCAGCAGCCCGACGGTCGGACAGGGCCACAATGAGCAGTTCTTC.

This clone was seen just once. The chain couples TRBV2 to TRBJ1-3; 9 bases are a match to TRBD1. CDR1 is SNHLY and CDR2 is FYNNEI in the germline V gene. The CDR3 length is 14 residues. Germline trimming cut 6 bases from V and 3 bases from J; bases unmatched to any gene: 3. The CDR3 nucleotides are TGTGCCAGCAGGGACAGGGGAAATGGAAACACCATATATTTT. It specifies CASRDRGNGNTIYF.

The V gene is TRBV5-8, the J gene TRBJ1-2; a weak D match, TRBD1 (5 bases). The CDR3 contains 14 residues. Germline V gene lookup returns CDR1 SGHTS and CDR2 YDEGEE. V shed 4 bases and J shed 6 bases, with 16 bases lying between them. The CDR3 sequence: CASSPAGFVNGYTF. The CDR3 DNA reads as TGTGCCAGCAGCCCCGCAGGGTTTGTAAATGGCTACACCTTC.

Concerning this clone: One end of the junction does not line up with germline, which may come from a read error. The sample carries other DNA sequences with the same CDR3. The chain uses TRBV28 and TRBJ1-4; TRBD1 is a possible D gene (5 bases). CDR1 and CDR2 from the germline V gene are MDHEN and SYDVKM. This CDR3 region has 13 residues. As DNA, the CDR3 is TGTGCCAGCAGATCGACAGTGTTCGAAAAGCTGTTTTTT. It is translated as CASRSTVFEKLFF.

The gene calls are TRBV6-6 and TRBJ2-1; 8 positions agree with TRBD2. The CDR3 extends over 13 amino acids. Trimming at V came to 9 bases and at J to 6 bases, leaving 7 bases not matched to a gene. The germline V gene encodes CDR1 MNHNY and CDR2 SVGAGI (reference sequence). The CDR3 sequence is CASRGGPGNEQFF. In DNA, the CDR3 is TGTGCCAGTCGGGGGGGCCCAGGCAATGAGCAGTTCTTC.

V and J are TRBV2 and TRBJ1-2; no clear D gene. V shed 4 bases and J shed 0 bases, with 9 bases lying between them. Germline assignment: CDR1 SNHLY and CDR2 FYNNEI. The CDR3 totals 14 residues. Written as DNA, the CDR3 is TGTGCCAGCAGTGCCACGGGGACTAACTATGGCTACACCTTC. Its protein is CASSATGTNYGYTF.

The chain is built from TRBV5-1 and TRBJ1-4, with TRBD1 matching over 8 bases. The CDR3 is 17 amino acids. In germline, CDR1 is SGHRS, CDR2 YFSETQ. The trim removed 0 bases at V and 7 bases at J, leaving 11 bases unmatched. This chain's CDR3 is CASSLGQGQPSREKLFF. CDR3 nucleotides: TGCGCCAGCAGCTTGGGACAGGGGCAACCTTCGCGTGAAAAACTGTTTTTT.

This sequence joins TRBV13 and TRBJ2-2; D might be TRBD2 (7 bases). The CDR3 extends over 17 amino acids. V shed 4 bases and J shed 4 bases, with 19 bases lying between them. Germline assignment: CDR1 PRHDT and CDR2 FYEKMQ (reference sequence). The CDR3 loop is CASSSRRGGGVTGELFF. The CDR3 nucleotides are TGTGCCAGCAGCTCCCGGAGAGGGGGGGGTGTCACCGGGGAGCTGTTTTTT.

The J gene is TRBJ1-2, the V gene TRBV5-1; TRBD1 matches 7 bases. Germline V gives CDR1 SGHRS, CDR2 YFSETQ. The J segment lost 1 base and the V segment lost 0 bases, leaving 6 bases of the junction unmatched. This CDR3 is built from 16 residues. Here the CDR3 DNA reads TGCGCCAGCAGCTTGGAGCCGGGACAGTATAACTATGGCTACACCTTC. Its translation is CASSLEPGQYNYGYTF.

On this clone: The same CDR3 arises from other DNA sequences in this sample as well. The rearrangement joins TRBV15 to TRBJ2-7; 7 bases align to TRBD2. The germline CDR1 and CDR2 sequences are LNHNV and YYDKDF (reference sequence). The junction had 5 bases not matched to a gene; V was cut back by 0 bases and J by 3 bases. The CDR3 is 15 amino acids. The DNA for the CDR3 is TGTGCCACCAGCAGAGAGGGCGGGGGAGGCTACGAGCAGTACTTC. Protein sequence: CATSREGGGGYEQYF.

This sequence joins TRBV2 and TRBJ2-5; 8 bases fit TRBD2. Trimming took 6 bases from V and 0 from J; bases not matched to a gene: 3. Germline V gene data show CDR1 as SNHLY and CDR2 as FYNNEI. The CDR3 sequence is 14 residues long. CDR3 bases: TGTGCCAGCAGAGCTAGCGGGCACCAAGAGACCCAGTACTTC. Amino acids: CASRASGHQETQYF.

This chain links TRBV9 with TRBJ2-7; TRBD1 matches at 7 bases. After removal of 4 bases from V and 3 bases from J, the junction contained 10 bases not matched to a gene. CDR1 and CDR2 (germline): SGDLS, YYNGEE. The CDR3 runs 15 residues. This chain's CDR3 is CASSPDRATRYEQYF. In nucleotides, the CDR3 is TGTGCCAGCAGCCCCGACAGGGCCACCCGCTACGAGCAGTACTTC.

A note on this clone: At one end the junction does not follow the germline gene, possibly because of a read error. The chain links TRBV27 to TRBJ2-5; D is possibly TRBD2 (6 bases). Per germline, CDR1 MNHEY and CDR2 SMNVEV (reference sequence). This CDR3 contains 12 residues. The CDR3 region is CANSLWSGEQYF. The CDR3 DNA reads TGTGCCAACAGTTTATGGTCGGGAGAGCAGTACTTC.

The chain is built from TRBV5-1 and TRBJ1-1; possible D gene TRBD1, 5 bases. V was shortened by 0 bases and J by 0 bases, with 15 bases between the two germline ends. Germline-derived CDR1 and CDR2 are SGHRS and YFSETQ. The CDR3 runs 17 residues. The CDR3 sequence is CASSLARGDSMNTEAFF. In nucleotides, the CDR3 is TGCGCCAGCAGCTTGGCTCGGGGGGACTCAATGAACACTGAAGCTTTCTTT. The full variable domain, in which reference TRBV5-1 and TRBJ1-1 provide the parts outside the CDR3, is KAGVTQTPRYLIKTRGQQVTLSCSPISGHRSVSWYQQTPGQGLQFLFEYFSETQRNKGNFPGRFSGRQFSNSRSEMNVSTLELGDSALYLCASSLARGDSMNTEAFFGQGTRLTVV.

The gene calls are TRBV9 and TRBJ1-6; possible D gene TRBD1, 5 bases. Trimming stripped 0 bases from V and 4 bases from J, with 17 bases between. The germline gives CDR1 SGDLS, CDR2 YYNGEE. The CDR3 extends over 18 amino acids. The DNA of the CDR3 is TGTGCCAGCAGCGTAGAGCCCATCGGGAGGGGTTATAATTCACCCCTCCACTTT. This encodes CASSVEPIGRGYNSPLHF.